The 31 T cell receptor beta chains listed next were all sequenced from one sample in a study of T cell responses to AZD1222 COVID-19 vaccine. Repertoires were generated with immunoSEQ multiplex PCR, while TCRdb's copy carries only in-frame clones and drops some. This sample has about 180,000 clones, with 70% to 90% found just once. The source was peripheral blood, collected 28 days after the second AZD1222 dose. The receptor source for this set is an adult who received the AZD1222 COVID-19 vaccine.

In its sample, this clone was seen once. As DNA, the CDR3 is TGTGCCAGCAGCCTGGAGGAGGGCTCTGGAAACACCATATATTTT. Translation: CASSLEEGSGNTIYF. The chain is built from TRBV5-4 and TRBJ1-3; D not resolved. The CDR3 has 15 residues. Germline values: CDR1 SGHNT, CDR2 YYREEE (reference sequence). V was pared by 4 bases and J by 0 bases, with 11 bases between.

This clone came up once. This chain connects TRBV3-1 (or the pseudogene TRBV3-2) to TRBJ2-7; 10 nucleotides align to TRBD1. The germline CDR1 and CDR2 sequences are LGHDT and YNNKEL (reference sequence). CDR3 length: 14 amino acids. J was trimmed by 5 bases and V by 6 bases; bases with no gene match: 7. This CDR3 reads CASSSGDRGHEQYF. CDR3 DNA: TGTGCCAGCAGTTCAGGGGACAGGGGCCACGAGCAGTACTTC.

The chain has TRBV7-2 and TRBJ2-1; 9 bases fit TRBD2. J gave up 5 bases and V 5 bases, and 13 bases lay outside the gene matches. CDR3 size: 17 residues. Germline V lookup: CDR1 SGHTA, CDR2 FQGNSA. The CDR3 loop is CASSHQKATSGDNEQFF. In nucleotides, the CDR3 is TGTGCCAGCAGCCACCAAAAGGCGACTAGCGGCGACAATGAGCAGTTCTTC.

The chain combines TRBV28 with TRBJ1-5; D is perhaps TRBD1 (6 bases). The V and J ends lost 5 bases and 7 bases respectively, with 15 bases between them. CDR3 length: 14 amino acids. Germline-derived CDR1 and CDR2 are MDHEN and SYDVKM. CDR3 in DNA: TGTGCCAGCAGTCCTCGGACAGTCGGGCAGCCCCAGCATTTT. Its translation is CASSPRTVGQPQHF.

The CDR3 reads CASSGGQGASEKLFF. CDR3 nucleotide sequence: TGTGCCAGCAGCGGCGGACAGGGGGCAAGTGAAAAACTGTTTTTT. The chain links TRBV5-5 to TRBJ1-4; TRBD1 agrees at 11 bases. The CDR3 contains 15 residues. The J segment lost 7 bases and the V segment lost 4 bases, leaving 6 bases of the junction unmatched. The germline V gene encodes CDR1 SGHKS and CDR2 YYEKEE (reference sequence).

The table lists this clone with a few counts. The V gene is TRBV27, the J gene TRBJ2-5; D not resolved. Trimming took 0 bases from V and 2 from J, leaving 10 bases between them. The V gene's germline CDR1 is MNHEY and CDR2 SMNVEV (reference sequence). This CDR3 is built from 15 residues. CDR3 sequence reads: CASSLSVAGQETQYF. CDR3 DNA: TGTGCCAGCAGTTTATCGGTGGCCGGACAAGAGACCCAGTACTTC.

The genes are TRBV7-9 and TRBJ2-7; 8 nucleotides agree with TRBD1. J gave up 3 bases and V 5 bases, and 6 bases lay outside the gene matches. This CDR3 contains 14 residues. Germline CDR1 reads SEHNR; CDR2 reads FQNEAQ (reference sequence). The CDR3 DNA is TGTGCCAGCAGCACAATAGACAGGGGCTACGAGCAGTACTTC. Its translation: CASSTIDRGYEQYF. Using reference TRBV7-9 and TRBJ2-7 for the parts outside the CDR3, the full variable domain is DTGVSQNPRHKITKRGQNVTFRCDPISEHNRLYWYRQTLGQGPEFLTYFQNEAQLEKSRLLSDRFSAERPKGSFSTLEIQRTEQGDSAMYLCASSTIDRGYEQYFGPGTRLTVT.

The chain recombines TRBV28 with TRBJ2-6, with D hard to call. This CDR3 is 15 amino acids long. Per germline, CDR1 MDHEN and CDR2 SYDVKM. V lost 7 bases and J 4 bases, leaving 14 bases between the germline ends. The CDR3 DNA reads as TGTGCCAGCACCGACCGCACCGGAGGGGCCAACGTCCTGACTTTC. This gives the protein CASTDRTGGANVLTF.

V and J are TRBV5-1 and TRBJ2-7; D is unclear. V was clipped by 6 bases and J by 0 bases, with 10 bases between them. This CDR3 spans 13 amino acids. Looked up from germline, CDR1 is SGHRS and CDR2 is YFSETQ. DNA for the CDR3: TGCGCCAGCACTACGGGCAGCTCCTACGAGCAGTACTTC. Translation: CASTTGSSYEQYF.

The V gene is TRBV19, the J gene TRBJ2-7, with 7 bases matching TRBD1. The V gene's germline CDR1 is LNHDA and CDR2 SQIVND (reference sequence). This CDR3 is built from 15 residues. Trimming cost V 0 bases and J 3 bases; bases outside gene matches: 5. For the CDR3, the DNA is TGTGCCAGTAGTATAGATTGGACAGGCAACTACGAGCAGTACTTC. This translates into CASSIDWTGNYEQYF.

The chain recombines TRBV18 with TRBJ1-1; D unresolved. V gave up 3 bases and J gave up 0 bases, with 8 bases separating them. The CDR3 extends over 14 amino acids. Germline CDR1 is KGHSH and CDR2 is LQKENI. The CDR3 DNA reads as TGTGCCAGCTCACCGGAGTATATGAACACTGAAGCTTTCTTT. Amino acids: CASSPEYMNTEAFF.

V usage is TRBV18 and J usage is TRBJ1-2; D ambiguous. Trimming shortened V by 2 bases and J by 10 bases, and 14 bases separated the two germline ends. Germline V gene sequence: CDR1 KGHSH, CDR2 LQKENI. The CDR3 runs 13 residues. The CDR3 DNA reads TGTGCCAGCTCACCATCGGACGGCATGGACTACACCTTC. Protein product: CASSPSDGMDYTF.

J is TRBJ1-5 and V is TRBV28, with D perhaps matching TRBD1 (5 bases). This CDR3 is built from 14 residues. V was pared by 3 bases and J by 5 bases, with 11 bases between. Germline CDR1 reads MDHEN; CDR2 reads SYDVKM. CDR3 loop: CASSFRGAHQPQHF. In DNA, the CDR3 is TGTGCCAGCAGTTTCCGCGGGGCTCATCAGCCCCAGCATTTT.

The chain uses TRBV7-2 and TRBJ2-7, with 11 bases matching TRBD2. CDR1 is SGHTA, CDR2 FQGNSA, per germline. The CDR3 covers 13 residues. Trimming at V came to 8 bases and at J to 4 bases, leaving 4 bases not matched to a gene. CDR3 nucleotide sequence: TGTGCCAGCTCCGGGACTAGCGGATACGAGCAGTACTTC. It codes for CASSGTSGYEQYF.

The V gene is TRBV6-2 or TRBV6-3, the J gene TRBJ1-2, with D unresolved. V lost 5 bases and J 7 bases, leaving 17 bases between the germline ends. CDR1 is MNHEY, CDR2 SVGEGT, per germline. The CDR3 has 14 amino acids. In DNA form, the CDR3 reads TGTGCCAGCAGTCCGGACGGCCCAAGAGGTGGCTACACCTTC. It translates to CASSPDGPRGGYTF.

V is TRBV7-9 and J is TRBJ2-5, with D hard to call. Germline loops: CDR1 SEHNR, CDR2 FQNEAQ (reference sequence). The CDR3 spans 14 residues. Trimming took off 1 base at V and 5 bases at J, with 11 bases between the two ends. In nucleotides, the CDR3 is TGTGCCAGCAGCTTAGAACGCGGACGGGAGACCCAGTACTTC. It codes for CASSLERGRETQYF.

The chain joins TRBV27 to TRBJ1-4, with D unclear. Germline V gives CDR1 MNHEY, CDR2 SMNVEV (reference sequence). Trimming stripped 2 bases from V and 4 bases from J, with 5 bases between. The CDR3 has 13 residues. CDR3 in amino acids: CASSLPNNEKLFF. Here the CDR3 DNA reads TGTGCCAGCAGTTTACCCAATAATGAAAAACTGTTTTTT.

The chain links TRBV2 to TRBJ1-3, with D maybe TRBD1 (6 bases). CDR3 size: 13 residues. Germline CDR1 SNHLY, CDR2 FYNNEI. V lost 8 bases, J lost 4 bases, and 12 bases lay in between. The CDR3 region has the DNA TGTGCCAGCGCAGGGGTGAAAGGAAACACCATATATTTT. Its translation: CASAGVKGNTIYF.

Turning to this clone: Compared with germline, one end of the junction differs, possibly owing to a read error. This sequence joins TRBV14 and TRBJ2-2; either TRBD1 or TRBD2 may supply D (6 bases each). CDR1 and CDR2 from the germline V gene are SGHDN and FVKESK. The CDR3 totals 15 residues. CDR3 residues: CASRQGGPNTGELFF. In DNA form, the CDR3 reads TGTGCCAGCAGGCAAGGGGGGCCTAACACCGGGGAGCTGTTTTTT.

The CDR3 DNA reads TGTGCCAGCAGCTCCGAGGTGGGCACTGAAGCTTTCTTT. Its protein product is CASSSEVGTEAFF. The rearrangement uses TRBV7-2 and TRBJ1-1; D ambiguous. Germline-derived CDR1 and CDR2 are SGHTA and FQGNSA. V gave up 4 bases and J gave up 4 bases, with 10 bases separating them. This CDR3 region has 13 residues.

The chain uses TRBV7-2 and TRBJ1-5; D might be TRBD1 (5 bases). The CDR3 is 14 amino acids. Trimming cost V 3 bases and J 8 bases, with 14 bases left between them. The V gene's germline CDR1 is SGHTA and CDR2 FQGNSA. Written as DNA, the CDR3 is TGTGCCAGCAGCTTCCAAAGGGGAGGGGAGCCCCAGCATTTT. Its protein product is CASSFQRGGEPQHF.

This chain connects TRBV6-1 to TRBJ2-7, with D perhaps given as TRBD1 or TRBD2 (5 bases each). CDR3 length: 14 residues. Germline V gene sequence: CDR1 MNHNS, CDR2 SASEGT. Trimming shortened V by 0 bases and J by 2 bases, and 8 bases separated the two germline ends. The CDR3 nucleotides are TGTGCCAGCAGTGAAGCATCGGGGCCCTACGAGCAGTACTTC. Translation: CASSEASGPYEQYF.

This rearrangement joins TRBV6-5 to TRBJ2-7; the match to TRBD1 covers 8 bases. Germline trimming cut 0 bases from V and 0 bases from J; bases unmatched to any gene: 1. Germline V gene data show CDR1 as MNHEY and CDR2 as SVGAGI. The CDR3 runs to 15 residues. The CDR3 is CASSYSGQGSYEQYF. The CDR3 coding sequence is TGTGCCAGCAGTTACTCCGGACAGGGCTCCTACGAGCAGTACTTC.

The rearrangement links TRBV28 to TRBJ2-7, with 8 bases identical to TRBD1. This CDR3 region has 12 residues. V trimming: 8 bases; J trimming: 3 bases; junction bases outside the gene matches: 3. The V gene's germline CDR1 is MDHEN and CDR2 SYDVKM. In nucleotides, the CDR3 is TGTGCCAGCGGGACAGGAAGCTACGAGCAGTACTTC. This codes for CASGTGSYEQYF.

This clone was counted a single time. This sequence joins TRBV5-1 and TRBJ2-2; 9 positions match TRBD1. Trimming cost V 4 bases and J 6 bases; bases outside gene matches: 7. CDR1 is SGHRS and CDR2 is YFSETQ in the germline V gene. The length of the CDR3 is 15 residues. The DNA of the CDR3 is TGCGCCAGCAGCAAGGGGACAGGGAAGGCCGGGGAGCTGTTTTTT. Its translation is CASSKGTGKAGELFF. Together with reference TRBV5-1 and TRBJ2-2, the CDR3 gives the full variable domain: KAGVTQTPRYLIKTRGQQVTLSCSPISGHRSVSWYQQTPGQGLQFLFEYFSETQRNKGNFPGRFSGRQFSNSRSEMNVSTLELGDSALYLCASSKGTGKAGELFFGEGSRLTVL.

This clone has just one count. This chain connects TRBV27 to TRBJ2-7; D is ambiguous. The germline V gene has CDR1 MNHEY and CDR2 SMNVEV (reference sequence). The CDR3 has 14 amino acids. V lost 5 bases to trimming and J lost 3 bases, with 14 bases between them. The CDR3, as DNA: TGTGCCAGCAGTGGGAAGGCTGGGGTCTACGAGCAGTACTTC. Protein sequence: CASSGKAGVYEQYF.

The chain is built from TRBV10-3 and TRBJ1-1; 11 bases fit TRBD1. J lost 3 bases, V lost 6 bases, and 9 bases had no gene match. The CDR3 is 16 amino acids. The germline CDR1 and CDR2 sequences are ENHRY and SYGVKD. This CDR3 reads CAIRPGQGDRDTEAFF. CDR3 sequence (DNA): TGTGCCATCAGACCGGGACAGGGGGACCGGGACACTGAAGCTTTCTTT.

This clone was picked up one time. This chain connects TRBV28 to TRBJ1-5; 9 positions agree with TRBD1. V gave up 1 base and J gave up 5 bases; unmatched junction bases: 6. Germline CDR1 and CDR2: MDHEN and SYDVKM. The CDR3 contains 16 residues. The CDR3 DNA reads as TGTGCCAGCAGTTTATCGCCAACAGGGGGCTATCAGCCCCAGCATTTT. This codes for CASSLSPTGGYQPQHF. Full variable domain (outside the CDR3, taken from reference TRBV28 and TRBJ1-5): DVKVTQSSRYLVKRTGEKVFLECVQDMDHENMFWYRQDPGLGLRLIYFSYDVKMKEKGDIPEGYSVSREKKERFSLILESASTNQTSMYLCASSLSPTGGYQPQHFGDGTRLSIL.

The rearrangement joins TRBV10-3 to TRBJ2-7; D unresolved. CDR3 length equals 11 residues. Germline-derived CDR1 and CDR2 are ENHRY and SYGVKD. Trimming stripped 4 bases from V and 6 bases from J, with 7 bases between. The CDR3 reads CAISGLLEQYF. CDR3 sequence (DNA): TGTGCCATCAGTGGCCTGCTCGAGCAGTACTTC.

The rearrangement joins TRBV9 to TRBJ2-5; 10 bases are a match to TRBD1. The CDR3 has 14 residues. V trimming: 4 bases; J trimming: 9 bases; junction bases outside the gene matches: 9. CDR1 SGDLS and CDR2 YYNGEE come from the germline V gene. The CDR3 is CASSPRTGGDPQYF. The DNA for the CDR3 is TGTGCCAGCAGCCCACGGACAGGGGGTGATCCCCAGTACTTC.

The chain combines TRBV7-2 with TRBJ1-2; D is undetermined. Per germline, CDR1 SGHTA and CDR2 FQGNSA. The V end lost 7 bases, the J end lost 0 bases, and 12 bases lay between the germline ends. CDR3 size: 14 residues. CDR3 sequence (DNA): TGTGCCAGCACCCCGCTGGGCTCTAACTATGGCTACACCTTC. It codes for CASTPLGSNYGYTF.